Listed below are T cell receptor beta chains from one sample, sequenced in a study of response to subunit inactivated influenza vaccine. From the RT-PCR reads, TCRdb called clonotypes with MiXCR, one entry per CDR3 protein. Among hundreds of thousands of distinct CDR3 sequences listed, approximately 17% were seen once. The sequences come from PBMCs from blood, collected roughly 5 days after vaccination. These receptor sequences come from a man in his forties or fifties who received an inactivated influenza vaccine. The CDR3 runs from the conserved cysteine through the conserved F or W. D genes are given only for firm matches. Size tells how often a clone was seen (once, few, many) or the class of an expanded clone, and some rows leave it out.

v_gene,abundance,d_gene,j_gene,CDR3nt,CDR3aa
TRBV11-2,.,TRBD2,TRBJ2-7,TGTGCCAGCAGCTTGTCGTTACTAGCGGGATTCTACGAGCAGTACTTC,CASSLSLLAGFYEQYF
TRBV5-6,.,.,TRBJ1-2,TGTGCCAGCAGCCTGTGGAAAGGGGCCGCCTATGGCTACACCTTC,CASSLWKGAAYGYTF
TRBV20-1,many,.,TRBJ2-5,TGCAGTGCTAGAGACCCCAGGGGTGGAGAGACCCAGTACTTC,CSARDPRGGETQYF
TRBV14,.,TRBD2,TRBJ2-5,TGTGCCAGCAGCCGACAATTAGCGGGGGTAGAGACCCAGTACTTC,CASSRQLAGVETQYF
TRBV12-3/TRBV12-4,many,TRBD2,TRBJ2-1,TGTGCCAGCAGCCCATCAGCGGGGGGATACAATGAGCAGTTCTTC,CASSPSAGGYNEQFF
TRBV6-2/TRBV6-3,.,TRBD2,TRBJ2-1,TGTGCCAGCCGGACTAGCGGGAGTTACGGTGAGCAGTTCTTC,CASRTSGSYGEQFF
TRBV20-1,few,TRBD2,TRBJ2-1,TGCAGTGCTAGAGCCCCGGGACTAGCGGGAGGAGGGGAGCAGTTCTTC,CSARAPGLAGGGEQFF
TRBV7-9,.,.,TRBJ1-5,TGTGCCAGCAGCTCGGGACTGGGGCTCGGGCAGCCCCAGCATTTT,CASSSGLGLGQPQHF
TRBV5-1,.,.,TRBJ1-5,TGCGCCAGCAGCTTGGGGCCAGGGGAACCTCAGCCCCAGCATTTT,CASSLGPGEPQPQHF
TRBV4-3,many,TRBD2,TRBJ2-1,TGCGCCAGCAGCCAAGATCTGTCGACTAGCGGGAGTTCCCAGTTCTTC,CASSQDLSTSGSSQFF
TRBV25-1,.,TRBD1,TRBJ1-5,TGTGCCAGCAGTGCCTCGACAGGGCTCAATCAGCCCCAGCATTTT,CASSASTGLNQPQHF
TRBV7-9,once,TRBD2,TRBJ2-5,TGTGCCAGCAGCTTATACGGCGGGAGTGCCGAGACCCAGTACTTC,CASSLYGGSAETQYF
TRBV20-1,many,.,TRBJ1-2,TGCAGTGCTAGAGATCACCGGCATTGGGGCTACACCTTC,CSARDHRHWGYTF
TRBV20-1,many,.,TRBJ2-5,TGCAGTGCTGGAACCCAAGAGACCCAGTACTTC,CSAGTQETQYF
TRBV6-2/TRBV6-3,few,.,TRBJ2-3,TGTGCCAGCATTCGTGCAAACAGGGCTAGCACAGATACGCAGTATTTT,CASIRANRASTDTQYF
TRBV28,few,.,TRBJ2-7,TGTGCCAGCAGTGGGCACGCGGTTAGGTACGAGCAGTACTTC,CASSGHAVRYEQYF
TRBV7-9,.,TRBD2,TRBJ2-1,TGTGCCCTCCAGGCGAGGGAGGGAAGGTACAATGAGCAGTTCTTC,CALQAREGRYNEQFF
TRBV12-3/TRBV12-4,.,.,TRBJ2-3,TGTGCCAGCAGCCACCTTTCGGATACGCAGTATTTT,CASSHLSDTQYF
TRBV27,few,.,TRBJ1-6,TGTGCCAGCAGTATCAGGGTTAATTCACCCCTCCACTTT,CASSIRVNSPLHF
TRBV29-1,few,TRBD1,TRBJ2-5,TGCAGCGTCGCGAGGGGACATTCTACGTCAGGGGGCCAGTACTTC,CSVARGHSTSGGQYF
TRBV20-1,.,.,TRBJ2-7,TGCAGTCCTAGAGTCACAGACTACGAGCAGTACTTC,CSPRVTDYEQYF
TRBV4-2,.,TRBD1,TRBJ1-2,TGTGTCAGCAGCCCCTCGACAGGGGAGGGCTATGGCTACACCTTC,CVSSPSTGEGYGYTF
TRBV4-2,many,.,TRBJ2-4,TGTGCCAGCAGCCAAGATTCGAGGGCAATTCAGTACTTC,CASSQDSRAIQYF
TRBV6-5,.,TRBD1,TRBJ2-7,TGTGCCAGCAGTTACGCCCGACCGTCGACAGGGGCCTACGAGCAGTACTTC,CASSYARPSTGAYEQYF
TRBV5-5,.,TRBD1,TRBJ1-1,TGTGCCAGCAGGATACAGGGGTCGGGGAACACTGAAGCTTTCTTT,CASRIQGSGNTEAFF
TRBV20-1,few,.,TRBJ1-5,TGCAGTGCTAGAGACGGGACCTACAATCAGCCCCAGCATTTT,CSARDGTYNQPQHF
TRBV18,.,TRBD2,TRBJ2-7,TGTGCCAGCTCGCCGGGGACTAGCGGCGCGGAGCAGTACTTC,CASSPGTSGAEQYF
TRBV14,.,.,TRBJ2-1,TGTGCCAGCAGCCAGGCAGGGCCTAGGATCTTC,CASSQAGPRIF
TRBV12-3/TRBV12-4,many,.,TRBJ1-1,TGTGCCAGCAGGCTCGGTAACAGAGGGAACACTGAAGCTTTCTTT,CASRLGNRGNTEAFF
TRBV12-3/TRBV12-4,few,TRBD2,TRBJ2-3,TGTGCCAGCAGATTAGCGGGGGGGGCACAAAATACGCAGTATTTT,CASRLAGGAQNTQYF
TRBV7-9,many,.,TRBJ1-1,TGTGCCAGCTTTGCCTTTAACACTGAAGCTTTCTTT,CASFAFNTEAFF
TRBV20-1,many,.,TRBJ2-1,TGCAGTGCTAGAATTGGAGGTCGGGGTGAGCAGTTCTTC,CSARIGGRGEQFF
TRBV10-3,.,.,TRBJ2-2,TGTGCCATCAGTGACAGGTTGGGCTCCGGGGAGCTGTTTTTT,CAISDRLGSGELFF
TRBV10-3,.,.,TRBJ2-1,TGTGCCACGGGCACACAGGGTGGGGCCGAAGAGCAGTTCTTC,CATGTQGGAEEQFF
TRBV12-3/TRBV12-4,.,TRBD2,TRBJ2-1,TGTGCCAGCAGTTTAGGGTATACCGGGACTAGCCGCCTCTTGCAGTTCTTC,CASSLGYTGTSRLLQFF
TRBV5-1,many,.,TRBJ1-2,TGCGCCAGTTCGATGGGGGGCGAAGGCTATGGCTACACCTTC,CASSMGGEGYGYTF
TRBV20-1,many,.,TRBJ2-3,TGCAGTGCTGCAGATACGCAGTATTTT,CSAADTQYF
TRBV5-6,.,TRBD1,TRBJ1-1,TGTGCCAGCAGCTGGGGACAGACATACCTTGGAGGGAACACTGAAGCTTTCTTT,CASSWGQTYLGGNTEAFF
TRBV18,.,.,TRBJ2-5,TGTGCCAGCTCTACTGTGACCGGACAAGAGACCCAGTACTTC,CASSTVTGQETQYF
TRBV12-3/TRBV12-4,once,.,TRBJ2-3,TGTGCCGGCAGAGGAGCTAGCACAGATACGCAGTATTTT,CAGRGASTDTQYF
TRBV12-3/TRBV12-4,.,.,TRBJ2-3,TGTGCCAGCAGTTTTTCCGGGGGTAGCACAGATACGCAGTATTTT,CASSFSGGSTDTQYF